This TCR beta chain was sequenced for a study of memory CD4+ T cells and cytomegalovirus serostatus. In the study overall: This sample comes from healthy Belgian adults, several CMV seropositive, approximately 25 seronegative.

Germline V lookup: CDR1 LNHDA, CDR2 SQIVND (reference sequence). The CDR3 is made up of 17 amino acids. The V and J ends lost 1 base and 0 bases, in that order; junction bases with no gene match: 3. The protocol was immunoSEQ multiplex PCR, while the TCRdb copy is restricted to in-frame clones and leaves out a portion. The sample yields approximately 65,000 clones, around 77% seen once. Single viable CD3+CD4+CD8-CD45RO+ cells were sorted as the memory CD4+ T cells. CMV serostatus came from serum IgG against pp150, pp28, p38, p52. The chain employs TRBV19 and TRBJ2-2; 9 positions agree with TRBD1. This TCR came from an adult in good health and CMV-seronegative. Sequencing input: memory CD4+ T cells from blood. CDR3 amino acids: CASSIGQGVTNTGELFF. In DNA form, the CDR3 reads TGTGCCAGTAGTATAGGACAGGGGGTTACGAACACCGGGGAGCTGTTTTTT.